This TCR beta chain was sequenced for a study of T cell responses to AZD1222 COVID-19 vaccine. Regarding the study as a whole: Repertoires were obtained only post-peak T cell response. Most donors were white British and more were female, and clonal diversity was possibly underestimated. As reported, nearly half of all spike-specific TCRs target variant regions that are unmutated.

Clones were read by immunoSEQ multiplex PCR, and TCRdb kept only the in-frame ones, dropping some. The sample consists of about 110,000 clones, approximately 84% of them appearing once. This clone was seen just once. The target antigen is unknown. The CDR3 sequence is 15 residues long. This sequence originates from an adult in good health. V and J are TRBV21-1 and TRBJ1-2. TRBV21-1 is an annotated pseudogene. The sample in question was peripheral blood, obtained on day 0 of AZD1222 vaccination. CDR3 amino acids: CASSKGRTAVDGYTF. The CDR3 DNA follows: TGTGCCAGCAGCAAAGGGAGGACCGCGGTTGATGGCTACACCTTC.